This T cell receptor beta chain was found in a study of blood T cell repertoires in COVID-19. TCRdb keeps only in-frame clones here, not all; method: immunoSEQ multiplex PCR. Here the sample spans roughly 80,000 clones, more than 70% being singletons. CDR1 SGDLS and CDR2 YYNGEE come from the germline V gene. Unmatched junction bases numbered 4, after V lost 7 bases and J lost 5 bases. This CDR3 has 13 residues. The source is a man between 60 and 70 years old with active or convalescent COVID-19. The rearrangement joins TRBV9 to TRBJ1-1; 11 positions agree with TRBD1. Material for sequencing was peripheral blood. The CDR3 region is CASGTGGSTEAFF. The CDR3 DNA follows: TGTGCCAGCGGGACAGGGGGGAGTACTGAAGCTTTCTTT.